This T cell receptor (beta chain) was captured by sequencing in a study of blood T cell repertoires in COVID-19. Study summary: Donors in the United States, Italy and Spain gave samples during acute or convalescent COVID-19.

The CDR3 covers 13 residues. V was cut by 0 bases and J by 5 bases, with 7 bases left in between. Germline-derived CDR1 and CDR2 are LGHDT and YNNKEL (reference sequence). Researchers sorted participants into cohorts using their self-reported clinical history. TCRdb keeps only in-frame clones here, not all; method: immunoSEQ multiplex PCR. The table has some 220,000 clones, 75% to 90% seen once. This clone was counted between two and nine times. The sequence was obtained from a woman between 18 and 29 years old in a cohort exposed to, infected with or recovered from COVID-19 (not recorded which). Material: PBMCs or T cells enriched from blood (not recorded which). The chain is built from TRBV3-1 (or the pseudogene TRBV3-2) and TRBJ1-1; D remains ambiguous. This CDR3 reads CASSQDLLTEAFF. CDR3 sequence (DNA): TGTGCCAGCAGCCAAGACCTTCTTACTGAAGCTTTCTTT.